This T cell receptor beta chain comes out of a study of T-cell memory formation after mild COVID-19 (dated by TCRdb to the early 2020s). Describing the broader study: TCR sequence clusters from the two donors were largely donor specific. Two young, previously healthy adult volunteers made up the cohort, one male and one female. In two donors, T-cell clones that expanded and contracted after mild COVID-19 were tracked by sequencing TCRalpha and TCRbeta repertoires over time. The paper as a whole reports these results and caveats: Some responding clones were detected in pre-infection memory, suggesting pre-existing cross-reactive memory T cells joined the SARS-CoV-2 response. Only two mild cases were covered in the study, and larger cohorts including severe cases with pre-infection samples were considered necessary. Balanced CD4/CD8 phenotypes were observed for clones contracting from day 15 to 85, whereas a bias towards CD4+ was observed for a second wave of clones expanding from day 15 to 37. Contracting CD4+ clones turned up mainly in the CM and EM memory subsets, whereas EMRA was where CD8+ clones were enriched. Whether the second-wave clones peaking on day 37 were SARS-CoV-2 specific was not confirmed.

As regards this clonotype: The clone's antigen remains unknown. No base quality information exists; no much larger clone differs at one position.

Ficoll-Paque density gradient centrifugation was the method used to isolate PBMCs. For sequencing, an Illumina NovaSeq 6000 was employed. Using 5'RACE with constant-segment primers, TCRalpha and TCRbeta cDNA libraries were constructed, with sample barcodes and unique molecular identifiers added in the process. Trizol reagent was used to extract RNA from every sample. The libraries were amplified in two PCR steps, and the second step added a second sample barcode and Illumina TruSeq adapters. Sequencing of libraries was performed on an Illumina NovaSeq with 2 x 150 bp paired-end reads. As for the authors' bioinformatics: Demultiplexing of reads and collapsing into UMI-guided consensus sequences were performed with migec v1.2.7. With mixcr v2.1.11, UMI consensuses were aligned to TRA and TRB V and J templates and assembled into clonotypes. A clonotype was counted as expanded or contracted only when both edgeR and NoisET called the clonotype significant, with the noise models trained on biological replicates. For edgeR calls, the thresholds were a false discovery rate-adjusted p below 0.01 and a log2 fold-change of 1. As an exploratory analysis of dynamics, max-normalized trajectories of the 1000 most abundant clonotypes were examined with PCA combined with hierarchical clustering. The CD4 or CD8 phenotype of responding clones was assigned using the separately sequenced CD4+ and CD8+ repertoires. TCRdb passed the public sequencing reads through fastp at Q25 and MiXCR, retaining productive beta sequences. For every CDR3 protein sequence, its rows merge into one entry that carries the most common genes and DNA. It is TCRdb's table, rather than the study itself, that gives the V and J calls and clone size. The sample data list approximately 300,000 distinct CDR3 sequences, and less than 20% of these were observed just once. Clones ranked in the top ten supply more than 20% of the sample.

The sample was PBMCs or a T cell subset sorted from them (not recorded which). The TCR sequence derives from a man aged 18 to 29 who had mild COVID-19 (a few samples of this study predate the infection). The sample titles of this study are shuffled in the database, so cell type and time point are left out; the donor was told from shared clones.

The CDR3 region: CASSLPGSMGETQYF. The DNA sequence is TGCGCCAGCAGCTTGCCAGGGAGTATGGGGGAGACCCAGTACTTC. The sequence joins TRBV5-1 to TRBJ2-5; the D gene is tentatively TRBD1 or TRBD2, each matching 5 bases. Including cysteine and phenylalanine, the CDR3 has 15 amino acids. Only the CDR3 portion is preserved as DNA: 45 bases, with reading frame beginning at the first base. The junction carries 15 bases between V and J, which are trimmed by 1 base and 5 bases respectively. As encoded in the germline V gene, CDR1 is SGHRS while CDR2 is YFSETQ. When the CDR3 is completed using the reference TRBV5-1 and TRBJ2-5 genes on either side, the full variable domain is KAGVTQTPRYLIKTRGQQVTLSCSPISGHRSVSWYQQTPGQGLQFLFEYFSETQRNKGNFPGRFSGRQFSNSRSEMNVSTLELGDSALYLCASSLPGSMGETQYFGPGTRLLVL.